Below, one T cell receptor beta chain is given with its context. Since a much larger clone is just one base distant, this may be a read error. CDR3 length equals 16 residues. In germline, CDR1 is MNHEY, CDR2 SVGEGT. A second roughly 7 to 12 cycle PCR used barcoded and J-beta primers. TCRdb re-called the 5' RACE reads with MiXCR, one entry per CDR3 protein. The table shows hundreds of thousands of distinct CDR3 sequences, with around 27% occurring only once. The sample originates from a study of blood T cells in healthy people across ages. The receptor was derived from a woman aged 70-85 years in good health. Sequencing input: blood. This chain uses TRBV6-2 or TRBV6-3 with TRBJ2-5; 10 bases agree with TRBD2. With the DNA end fitting TRBJ2-1 better, the J assignment may be wrong. The CDR3 sequence is CANSYSRSSGSGEQFF. CDR3 in DNA: TGTGCCAACAGTTACTCGAGATCTAGCGGGAGTGGCGAGCAGTTCTTC.